A single sample gave rise to the 20 T cell receptor beta chains below, sequenced in a study of blood T cell repertoires in COVID-19 (dated by TCRdb to the early 2020s). The method behind the library was the immunoSEQ multiplex PCR assay. TCRdb holds this immuneACCESS table with in-frame rearrangements only. Some clones are missing; in checked studies, unresolved V genes explain under half, and the rest has no known cause. The sample table records about 270,000 clones; 81% of these occur just once. The ten largest clones add up to under 3% of the sample. The sequenced sample consisted of peripheral blood. Receptors originate from a woman aged 55-69 years with active or convalescent COVID-19.

This chain joins TRBV18 and TRBJ1-4; 10 nucleotides align to TRBD1. The CDR3 extends over 16 amino acids. Trimming took 4 bases from V and 8 from J; bases not matched to a gene: 10. CDR1 is KGHSH, CDR2 LQKENI, per germline. The CDR3 loop reads CASSLGTGESYEKLFF. In DNA form, the CDR3 reads TGTGCCAGCTCACTCGGGACAGGGGAAAGTTACGAAAAACTGTTTTTT. The entire variable domain, with the rest obtained from reference TRBV18 and TRBJ1-4, is as follows: NAGVMQNPRHLVRRRGQEARLRCSPMKGHSHVYWYRQLPEEGLKFMVYLQKENIIDESGMPKERFSAEFPKEGPSILRIQQVVRGDSAAYFCASSLGTGESYEKLFFGSGTQLSVL.

This sequence joins TRBV15 and TRBJ2-7, with D uncertain. CDR1 and CDR2 (germline): LNHNV, YYDKDF (reference sequence). V was clipped by 0 bases and J by 0 bases, with 9 bases between them. The CDR3 is 15 amino acids. The CDR3 here is CATSRDMTPSYEQYF. The CDR3 nucleotides are TGTGCCACCAGCAGAGATATGACACCCTCCTACGAGCAGTACTTC.

This clone was counted many times. The rearrangement links TRBV19 to TRBJ1-6; D may be TRBD1 (6 bases). CDR1 and CDR2 (germline): LNHDA, SQIVND (reference sequence). V lost 5 bases and J 0 bases, leaving 8 bases between the germline ends. The CDR3 is made up of 15 amino acids. CDR3 DNA: TGTGCCAGTAGTGAACAGGGCTCCTATAATTCACCCCTCCACTTT. It is translated as CASSEQGSYNSPLHF.

The chain employs TRBV5-1 and TRBJ1-2, with 10 nucleotides matching TRBD1. This CDR3 has 16 residues. The V gene end was trimmed by 0 bases and the J gene end by 6 bases; junction bases not matched to a gene: 8. Germline assignment: CDR1 SGHRS and CDR2 YFSETQ. The CDR3 DNA sequence: TGCGCCAGCAGCTTGGTCGAGACAGGGGGCGTCGATGGCTACACCTTC. Its translation is CASSLVETGGVDGYTF. Full variable domain (outside the CDR3, taken from reference TRBV5-1 and TRBJ1-2): KAGVTQTPRYLIKTRGQQVTLSCSPISGHRSVSWYQQTPGQGLQFLFEYFSETQRNKGNFPGRFSGRQFSNSRSEMNVSTLELGDSALYLCASSLVETGGVDGYTFGSGTRLTVV.

This chain joins TRBV7-9 and TRBJ2-6, with a tentative D call TRBD2 (5 bases). CDR1 SEHNR and CDR2 FQNEAQ come from the germline V gene (reference sequence). The CDR3 loop spans 16 amino acids. V was trimmed by 5 bases and J by 2 bases, leaving 13 bases between them. CDR3 coding DNA: TGTGCCAGCAGCGGCCCGACGGGGACTGGGGCCAACGTCCTGACTTTC. Amino acids: CASSGPTGTGANVLTF.

This sequence joins TRBV7-6 and TRBJ2-5; 9 bases agree with TRBD1. The junction had 12 bases not matched to a gene; V was cut back by 5 bases and J by 5 bases. Per the germline V gene, CDR1 is SGHVS and CDR2 is FNYEAQ. The CDR3 length is 16 residues. In DNA, the CDR3 is TGTGCCAGCAGCCCCCCCCGGACAGGGGAGGGCGAGACCCAGTACTTC. The encoded protein is CASSPPRTGEGETQYF.

The chain employs TRBV19 and TRBJ2-7; 9 bases fit TRBD2. The CDR3 runs to 15 residues. The V and J ends lost 3 bases and 2 bases, in that order; junction bases with no gene match: 5. From germline, CDR1 is LNHDA and CDR2 SQIVND (reference sequence). CDR3 in amino acids: CASSMGGGETYEQYF. The CDR3 nucleotides are TGTGCCAGTAGTATGGGCGGGGGGGAAACCTACGAGCAGTACTTC.

This rearrangement joins TRBV18 to TRBJ2-4; possible D gene TRBD1, 6 bases. Trimming removed 3 bases at V and 1 base at J, with 10 bases between. The CDR3 length is 15 residues. Germline V gene data show CDR1 as KGHSH and CDR2 as LQKENI. The CDR3 spells CASSPRTEAKNIQYF. The CDR3 DNA reads as TGTGCCAGCTCACCCCGGACAGAGGCCAAAAACATTCAGTACTTC.

Regarding this clone: At one boundary the junction diverges from the germline segment, which might be a read error. This chain uses TRBV7-3 with TRBJ1-1; D gene uncertain. Germline lookup yields CDR1 SGHTA and CDR2 FQGTGA. The CDR3 is 13 residues long. CDR3 region: CASSPQLNTEAFF. In DNA, the CDR3 is TGTGCCAGCAGCCCCCAGTTGAATACTGAAGCTTTCTTT.

The chain recombines TRBV10-2 with TRBJ1-2; D is possibly TRBD1 (5 bases). V was trimmed by 5 bases and J by 4 bases, leaving 20 bases between them. The V gene's germline CDR1 is WSHSY and CDR2 SAAADI. The CDR3 loop spans 16 amino acids. The CDR3, as DNA: TGCGCCAGCAGTAATATGGGAGGGGTTCTGGTCTATGGCTACACCTTC. This translates into CASSNMGGVLVYGYTF.

A single count supports this clone. The CDR3 loop reads CASSMDRDQPQHF. The CDR3 DNA sequence: TGTGCCAGTAGTATGGACAGGGATCAGCCCCAGCATTTT. The V gene is TRBV19, the J gene TRBJ1-5; 8 nucleotides align to TRBD1. Germline lookup yields CDR1 LNHDA and CDR2 SQIVND (reference sequence). The CDR3 length is 13 residues. J was trimmed by 5 bases and V by 3 bases; bases with no gene match: 0.

This clone was detected only once. This chain links TRBV9 with TRBJ2-3; 11 nucleotides agree with TRBD2. The CDR3 sequence is 15 residues long. Germline assignment: CDR1 SGDLS and CDR2 YYNGEE. The V segment lost 6 bases and the J segment 2 bases; nucleotides outside the gene matches: 5. CDR3 residues: CASTPGLAVTDTQYF. The CDR3 DNA reads TGTGCCAGCACCCCGGGACTAGCGGTCACAGATACGCAGTATTTT.

This clone was observed once. The chain combines TRBV23-1 with TRBJ1-2; 7 bases align to TRBD1. TRBV23-1 has ORF status, its function being uncertain. The V and J ends lost 4 bases and 1 base, in that order; junction bases with no gene match: 12. This CDR3 has 17 amino acids. CDR3 amino acids: CASSLDREIPDNYGYTF. The CDR3, as DNA: TGCGCCAGCAGTCTCGACAGGGAAATACCAGATAACTATGGCTACACCTTC.

This rearrangement joins TRBV7-8 to TRBJ2-3; 11 bases line up with TRBD2. J lost 5 bases, V lost 4 bases, and 5 bases had no gene match. CDR1 is SGHVS, CDR2 FQNEAQ, per germline. This CDR3 spans 15 amino acids. In nucleotides, the CDR3 is TGTGCCAGCAGCTACCTAGCGGGGGGCGTAGATACGCAGTATTTT. It specifies CASSYLAGGVDTQYF.

The CDR3 loop is CSVAGTGIGNTIYF. The DNA for the CDR3 is TGCAGCGTTGCCGGGACAGGGATTGGAAACACCATATATTTT. The genes are TRBV29-1 and TRBJ1-3, with TRBD1 matching 9 bases. This CDR3 is built from 14 residues. The V segment lost 4 bases and the J segment 3 bases; nucleotides outside the gene matches: 4. The germline CDR1 and CDR2 sequences are SQVTM and ANQGSEA.

The chain joins TRBV3-1 (or the pseudogene TRBV3-2) to TRBJ1-2; D gene unclear. Trimming pared 1 base from V and 0 bases from J, leaving 12 bases between. The CDR3 loop spans 16 amino acids. The germline V gene encodes CDR1 LGHDT and CDR2 YNNKEL (reference sequence). CDR3 region: CASSQGSGVTNYGYTF. The CDR3 region has the DNA TGTGCCAGCAGCCAAGGTTCGGGAGTCACTAACTATGGCTACACCTTC.

CDR3 sequence reads: CASSFSRDRFYSNQPQHF. For the CDR3, the DNA is TGTGCCAGCAGCTTTAGTCGGGACAGGTTCTATAGCAATCAGCCCCAGCATTTT. The rearrangement joins TRBV5-4 to TRBJ1-5; 8 nucleotides match TRBD1. The V gene's germline CDR1 is SGHNT and CDR2 YYREEE (reference sequence). The trim removed 2 bases at V and 0 bases at J, leaving 10 bases unmatched. The CDR3 covers 18 residues.

The rearrangement uses TRBV25-1 and TRBJ1-1; 7 positions match TRBD1. Germline-derived CDR1 and CDR2 are MGHDK and SYGVNS. This CDR3 has 13 amino acids. The J segment lost 1 base and the V segment lost 5 bases, leaving 1 base of the junction unmatched. The CDR3 nucleotides are TGTGCCAGCAGTCGGGACAGGAACACTGAAGCTTTCTTT. As protein: CASSRDRNTEAFF. The variable domain in full, completed from reference TRBV25-1 and TRBJ1-1, reads EADIYQTPRYLVIGTGKKITLECSQTMGHDKMYWYQQDPGMELHLIHYSYGVNSTEKGDLSSESTVSRIRTEHFPLTLESARPSHTSQYLCASSRDRNTEAFFGQGTRLTVV.

CDR3 residues: CASTAASGGDYNEQFF. CDR3 nucleotides: TGTGCCAGCACGGCTGCTAGCGGGGGGGATTACAATGAGCAGTTCTTC. The chain combines TRBV3-1 (or the pseudogene TRBV3-2) with TRBJ2-1, with 12 bases lining up with TRBD2. Germline CDR1 is LGHDT and CDR2 is YNNKEL (reference sequence). Unmatched junction bases numbered 8, after V lost 7 bases and J lost 4 bases. The CDR3 consists of 16 residues.

In this sample, this clone turned up once. The chain is built from TRBV7-9 and TRBJ1-2; 8 bases align to TRBD1. This CDR3 comprises 15 residues. Germline assignment: CDR1 SEHNR and CDR2 FQNEAQ (reference sequence). Trimming took 5 bases from V and 2 from J; bases not matched to a gene: 7. CDR3 in amino acids: CASSPQGALNYGYTF. Here the CDR3 DNA reads TGTGCCAGCAGCCCCCAGGGGGCGTTAAACTATGGCTACACCTTC.